This TCR beta chain was retrieved from a study of cytomegalovirus exposure and HLA in healthy donors (dated by TCRdb to the late 2010s). The study in broad terms: An earlier analysis of roughly 570 of the donors reported around 280 Gb of sequence data and around 100 million unique TCR beta sequences obtained from about 179 million T cells. Genome-wide SNP genotypes for about 65% of the roughly 670 donors were used in a later genetic analysis, which treated that subset as a discovery cohort. Roughly 300 gigabases of sequencing data and 80 million or so unique TCR sequences were included in an early release covering about 700 HLA-typed donors. HLA typing included class I and class II loci at four-digit resolution. To predict cytomegalovirus infection status, the study brought together high-throughput TCR immunosequencing, statistical association of individual TCRs with disease status, and machine learning. Among the approximately 400 genotyped donors, around 81% belonged to the genetic ancestry cluster associated with self-reported Caucasian donors. Every discovery cohort repertoire had been produced on one sequencing platform. In a later analysis, previously published TCR beta repertoires from 666 donors were re-analyzed and high-resolution HLA genotyping was added so that TCR occurrence patterns could be studied. Rather than using new phenotypic data, the later analysis identified candidate immune exposures from TCR beta sequences and from how often those sequences occurred across donors. Along with the approximately 700-subject first cohort, a separate validation cohort of over a hundred different subjects was used. Using immunosequencing, the study profiled T cell repertoires from 500 to 800 subjects and related those repertoires to cytomegalovirus serostatus. The number of donors typed differed by locus, with about 629-630 for A, B, C, DRB1 and DQB1, approximately 500 for DQA1, over 600 for DPA1, and around 460 for DPB1. The study aimed to test whether cataloging public T cell receptors could reveal signatures of past pathogen exposure. On average, roughly 250,000 unique TCR beta nucleotide sequences were sequenced per donor among a few hundred genotyped donors of the cohort, with roughly 18% of those sequences being non-productive. Several DR-DQ haplotypes were treated as single units for association and clustering because of strong linkage in the cohort. To decide whether each TCR beta V gene segment behaved as functional or pseudogenic, an earlier analysis of some 580 of the donors relied on high-throughput TCR beta sequencing. Donor age, sex, ethnicity and CMV serostatus were compiled together with the repertoire data.

Libraries were constructed by the immunoSEQ multiplex PCR assay. A mixture of 60 forward primers for TCR Vbeta segments and 13 reverse primers for TCR Jbeta segments was used in the multiplex PCR. A multiplex PCR assay on genomic DNA amplified the CDR3 region of rearranged TCR beta genes. The Illumina HiSeq System was used to sequence the amplified TCR beta libraries as 87-base-pair reads. In the source study's methods: Across the roughly 700 repertoires, a later analysis counted 78 million or so unique TCR beta chains, roughly 11 million of which were shared by at least two donors. Raw reads were error-corrected and collapsed into unique sequences with a nearest-neighbor algorithm that merged closely related sequences to remove PCR and sequencing errors. To assign V, D and J gene segments, CDR3 sequences were aligned to IMGT reference sequences. For a sequence to be retained, a match of at least six nucleotides to both a V gene segment and a J gene segment was required. Rearrangements were called productive when the CDR3 lacked stop codons and stayed in frame with V and J; all others were non-productive. Following IMGT convention, CDR3 was defined as the stretch from the second conserved V-encoded cysteine up to the conserved J-encoded phenylalanine. Sequences without an unambiguous match to a single V gene segment were excluded from the earlier analysis of approximately 600 of the donors. In an earlier analysis of 587 of the donors, V segments were called functional above 56.7% productive rearrangements and were called segregating when the between-donor standard deviation exceeded 5%. A statistical classification framework was developed to diagnose cytomegalovirus status using the catalog of TCR beta chain sequences. In a later analysis, V and J genes were assigned by comparing TCR nucleotide sequences against IMGT/GENE-DB human TR gene sequences. The TCRdist pipeline was used in a later analysis to assign CDR3 sequences and most-parsimonious VDJ recombination scenarios. In a later analysis, every TCR beta chain was defined by the combination of its CDR3 amino acid sequence and its V-gene family, and reads without a unique V-gene family were dropped. To address suspected cross-contamination and a sequencing artifact, a later analysis removed a few hundred highly shared, low-generation-probability nucleotide sequences. In a later analysis, a clonal expansion index was calculated for each public chain from normalized within-repertoire ranks of inferred template counts. Generation probabilities in a later analysis came from a VDJ recombination model fitted to out-of-frame rearrangements, and those results were checked against IGoR. A later analysis scored TCR-TCR, TCR-HLA and TCR-CMV co-occurrence with hypergeometric tests, applying a repertoire-size bias correction to TCR pairs. To estimate false discovery rates, a later analysis permuted the HLA or CMV assignments 20 times. In a later analysis, co-occurring TCRs were grouped using DBSCAN, and TCRdist sequence similarity was added for clustering within HLA-allele-positive subsets. Repertoires with fewer than 30,000 or more than 120,000 public chains were left out of co-occurrence clustering, as were about 5 repertoires with anomalous nucleotide sharing. As stored in TCRdb, this immuneACCESS dataset retains in-frame rearrangements with V and J assigned. A fraction of the clones does not appear; measured against another copy, unresolved V genes explain less than half of the discrepancy, and the remainder lacks a known reason. The V and J calls and clone size are taken from that table; D and trimming were inferred from the DNA. The sample includes some 110,000 clones, with about two thirds observed a single time. About 0.8% of the sample rests with the top ten.

In the case of this clone: Its antigen remains undetermined. Base qualities are missing; no much larger clone stands one base away.

What the research found in general, with its limitations: A later genetic analysis reported fewer N-insertions in productive TCRs among donors in an Asian-associated ancestry cluster than the roughly 620-donor mean. A cluster of highly shared sequence variants was judged likely to represent a technical artifact of the sequencing pipeline. When HLA alleles, especially DR and DQ, strongly co-occurred, attributing TCR associations to individual alleles was difficult. V-gene and J-gene trimming of TCR beta chains was associated with a missense DCLRE1C variant in a later genetic analysis, and the association was replicated in an independent cohort. A later analysis reported that several top co-occurrence clusters appeared linked to parvovirus B19, influenza, CMV and Epstein-Barr virus. The only immune exposure information available for the cohort was CMV serostatus. In the study, about 150 TCR beta chains were listed as associated with cytomegalovirus. At a false discovery rate of 0.05, a later analysis linked approximately 18,000 TCR beta sequences to specific HLA alleles. HLA typing was unavailable for some donors at each locus, so association tests used only the typed subset. According to the authors, the approach could potentially be generalized to other disease states and immunological phenotypes. This cohort had only TCR beta chains sequenced, and the lack of alpha or paired-chain data limited which features could be detected. In vitro tests confirmed that a few of the cytomegalovirus-associated TCR beta chains recognize cytomegalovirus antigens. While some public TCRs were present in many individuals, most TCR sequences turned up only very rarely across donors. In a later analysis, HLA-associated TCR beta chains were found to be more clonally expanded and to have lower generation probabilities than equally common non-associated chains. Broadly in line with IMGT annotations, most TCR beta V segments showed up in productive rearrangements about 87% or about 30% of the time in an earlier analysis of around 600 of the donors. The classifier was reported to diagnose cytomegalovirus status with high specificity and sensitivity in both the original and validation cohorts. A further reported finding was that TCR beta sequences accurately predicted the HLA-A and HLA-B alleles for most subjects in the first cohort. Some IMGT-functional V segments, including TRBV6-2 and TRBV6-3, could not be told apart with the 87-base-pair reads, so those segments were excluded. According to a later analysis, most CMV-associated TCR beta chains appeared to be HLA-restricted, and the HLA associations seemed to be driven largely by CMV exposure. In a later analysis, the rate of TCR association differed among HLA loci, with DRB1 alleles having the most associated TCRs and HLA-C alleles having the fewest. The earlier analysis of nearly 600 of the donors excluded 15 to 20 rarely observed V segments, including chromosome 9 orphons, because counts were too low. Correlated functional status among segregating V segments might be attributable to linkage disequilibrium, but an unknown experimental factor could not be ruled out. Sequencing depth was assumed to be roughly uniform across donors in the presence/absence analyses, though that assumption may not hold.

The cohort comprised several hundred healthy bone marrow donors. Cohort members were all nominally healthy when sampled, although unrecorded immune exposures were likely present. The donor tested CMV seronegative, placing the donor among the approximately 360 seronegative members of the cohort. A peripheral blood sample was collected from each donor, and TCR beta sequencing was performed on peripheral blood mononuclear cells. The Qiagen DNeasy Blood Extraction Kit was used to extract genomic DNA from the blood cell samples. CDR3 length: 16 amino acids, cysteine to phenylalanine. The retained sequence is limited to the CDR3, 48 bases, with the frame set at the first base. The germline ends are 13 bases apart after V is trimmed by 1 base and J by 2 bases. The germline V gene gives CDR1 as SGHVS and CDR2 as FNYEAQ.

The origin of this receptor is a boy younger than 18 in good health and CMV-seronegative. The rearranged segments are TRBV7-6 and TRBJ2-3; TRBD2 is possibly the D segment (5 matching bases). The sample taken for sequencing was PBMCs. The CDR3 region has the sequence CASSLENSVHTDTQYF. The sequence in DNA is TGTGCCAGCAGCTTAGAAAATAGCGTCCACACAGATACGCAGTATTTT.